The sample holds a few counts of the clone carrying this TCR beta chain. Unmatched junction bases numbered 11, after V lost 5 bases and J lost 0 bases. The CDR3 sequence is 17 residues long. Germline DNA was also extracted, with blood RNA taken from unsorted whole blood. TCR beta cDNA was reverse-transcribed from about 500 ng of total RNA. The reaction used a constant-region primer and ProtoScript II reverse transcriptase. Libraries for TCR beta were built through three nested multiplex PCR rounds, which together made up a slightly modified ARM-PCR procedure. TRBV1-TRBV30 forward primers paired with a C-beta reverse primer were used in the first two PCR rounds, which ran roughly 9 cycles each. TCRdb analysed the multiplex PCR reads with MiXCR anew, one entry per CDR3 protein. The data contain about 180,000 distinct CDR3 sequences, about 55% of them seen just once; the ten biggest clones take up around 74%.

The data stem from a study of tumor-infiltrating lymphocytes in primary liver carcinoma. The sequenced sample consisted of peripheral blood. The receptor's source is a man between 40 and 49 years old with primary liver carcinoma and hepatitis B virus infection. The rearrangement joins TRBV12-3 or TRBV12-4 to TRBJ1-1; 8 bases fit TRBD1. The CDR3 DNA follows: TGTGCCAGCAGTCCTGATTATCGGACAGGGTTGAACACTGAAGCTTTCTTT. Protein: CASSPDYRTGLNTEAFF.